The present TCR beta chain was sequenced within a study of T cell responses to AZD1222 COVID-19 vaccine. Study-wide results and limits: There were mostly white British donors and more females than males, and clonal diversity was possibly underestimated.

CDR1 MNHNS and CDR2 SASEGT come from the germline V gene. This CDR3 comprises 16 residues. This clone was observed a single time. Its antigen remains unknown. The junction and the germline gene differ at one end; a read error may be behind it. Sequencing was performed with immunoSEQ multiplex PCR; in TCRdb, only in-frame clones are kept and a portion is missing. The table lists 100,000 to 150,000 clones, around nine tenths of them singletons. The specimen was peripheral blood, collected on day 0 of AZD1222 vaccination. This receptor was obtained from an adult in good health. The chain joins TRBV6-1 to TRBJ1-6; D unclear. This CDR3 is CASREVGSAYNSPLHF. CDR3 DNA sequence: TGTGCCAGCAGGGAAGTTGGAAGCGCCTATAATTCACCCCTCCACTTT.